The rows below give T cell receptor beta chains drawn from one sample of a study of vaccination and CD4 T cells after COVID-19. These receptors have no known antigen. TCRdb passed the PCR reads through MiXCR, listing each CDR3 protein once. This table has roughly 5,400 distinct CDR3 sequences, 62% appearing once. The sample taken for sequencing was CD4+ T cells from blood, cultured in vitro. These TCRs come from a human donor in good health. The CDR3 runs from the conserved cysteine through the conserved F or W. The order of the fields is V gene, J gene, clone size, D gene, CDR3 protein, CDR3 DNA. D genes are given only for firm matches. Clone size is shown for a subset of rows, as once, few, many or a class of expanded clone.

>TRBV5-1|TRBJ1-1|.|.
CASSRDGGKGTEAFF
TGCGCCAGCAGCCGGGATGGGGGGAAGGGAACTGAAGCTTTCTTT
>TRBV5-4|TRBJ2-7|.|TRBD2
CASSAVGAGVDEQYF
TGTGCCAGCAGCGCCGTCGGGGCGGGAGTAGACGAGCAGTACTTC
>TRBV7-6|TRBJ2-2|.|TRBD2
CASSLNPTSGGAGTGELFF
TGTGCCAGCAGCTTAAACCCGACTAGCGGGGGGGCCGGAACCGGGGAGCTGTTTTTT
>TRBV28|TRBJ1-6|.|.
CASSIYNSPLHF
TGTGCCAGCAGCATATATAATTCACCCCTCCACTTT
>TRBV6-1|TRBJ1-5|.|.
CASSEYQPQHF
TGTGCCAGCAGTGAATATCAGCCCCAGCATTTT
>TRBV6-1|TRBJ1-6|once|.
CASSHIRSSYNSPLHF
TGTGCCAGCAGTCATATCAGAAGCTCCTATAATTCACCCCTCCACTTT
>TRBV20-1|TRBJ2-7|few|TRBD2
CSAAISGSSYEQYF
TGCAGTGCTGCGATCAGCGGGAGCTCCTACGAGCAGTACTTC
>TRBV28|TRBJ1-1|.|.
CASSLPITSTEAFF
TGTGCCAGCAGTTTACCCATCACCTCCACTGAAGCTTTCTTT
>TRBV20-1|TRBJ2-1|once|TRBD2
CSAEGLAGSYNEQFF
TGCAGTGCTGAGGGACTAGCGGGGTCTTACAATGAGCAGTTCTTC
>TRBV7-9|TRBJ1-1|.|.
CASSQLGGGGNTEAFF
TGTGCCAGCAGCCAACTTGGTGGGGGGGGGAACACTGAAGCTTTCTTT
>TRBV19|TRBJ2-5|.|.
CASSRVSRQETQYF
TGTGCCAGTAGTAGGGTATCCCGGCAAGAGACCCAGTACTTC
>TRBV28|TRBJ2-2|.|.
CASSSPPAFTGELFF
TGTGCCAGCAGTTCTCCGCCTGCCTTCACCGGGGAGCTGTTTTTT
>TRBV19|TRBJ1-2|large|.
CASRRGVDYGYTF
TGTGCCAGTAGACGAGGGGTGGACTATGGCTACACCTTC
>TRBV25-1|TRBJ1-1|.|TRBD1
CASSDPPPGQGDNTEAFF
TGTGCCAGCAGTGATCCCCCCCCGGGACAGGGAGACAACACTGAAGCTTTCTTT
>TRBV7-2|TRBJ2-3|few|.
CASSLGAGMGDTQYF
TGTGCCAGCAGCTTAGGAGCGGGCATGGGAGATACGCAGTATTTT
>TRBV27|TRBJ1-1|.|.
CASSLQGRTEAFF
TGTGCCAGCAGTCTCCAGGGACGTACTGAAGCTTTCTTT
>TRBV7-7|TRBJ2-5|.|TRBD2
CASSSLAGGLETQYF
TGTGCCAGCAGCTCACTAGCGGGGGGGCTGGAGACCCAGTACTTC
>TRBV19|TRBJ1-1|.|TRBD1
CASSFNVDRGNTEAFF
TGTGCCAGTAGCTTCAACGTGGACAGGGGGAACACTGAAGCTTTCTTT
>TRBV5-1|TRBJ2-1|.|TRBD2
CASSPGTSGWNEQFF
TGCGCCAGTAGCCCCGGGACTAGCGGGTGGAATGAGCAGTTCTTC
>TRBV19|TRBJ1-2|.|.
CASSRPGVYGYTF
TGTGCCAGTAGTAGACCAGGAGTCTATGGCTACACCTTC
>TRBV2|TRBJ1-4|.|TRBD1
CASRRDRGGEKLFF
TGTGCCAGCAGGAGGGACAGGGGCGGGGAAAAACTGTTTTTT
>TRBV6-5|TRBJ2-7|.|.
CASSYRSEQYF
TGTGCCAGCAGTTACAGATCCGAGCAGTACTTC
>TRBV5-8|TRBJ2-1|.|.
CASSLGLANEQFF
TGTGCCAGCAGCTTGGGGCTAGCCAATGAGCAGTTCTTC
>TRBV7-2|TRBJ2-3|.|.
CASSLGWGGALTDTQYF
TGTGCCAGCAGCTTAGGGTGGGGTGGAGCCCTCACAGATACGCAGTATTTT
>TRBV19|TRBJ1-1|.|.
CASTHPGLGNTEAFF
TGTGCCAGTACTCACCCGGGTCTTGGGAACACTGAAGCTTTCTTT
>TRBV7-8|TRBJ1-2|.|TRBD1
CASSTHRGGGYGYTF
TGTGCCAGCAGCACCCACAGGGGGGGAGGCTATGGCTACACCTTC
>TRBV19|TRBJ2-7|.|.
CASSWPLGEQYF
TGTGCCAGTAGTTGGCCCCTTGGGGAGCAGTACTTC
>TRBV12-3/TRBV12-4|TRBJ1-2|.|.
CASSLKTGLYGYTF
TGTGCCAGCAGTCTCAAAACAGGGTTATATGGCTACACCTTC
>TRBV7-8|TRBJ1-1|.|.
CASSSYGTEAFF
TGTGCCAGCAGCTCCTATGGGACAGAAGCTTTCTTT
>TRBV11-3|TRBJ2-3|few|.
CASSRRSQGGTDTQYF
TGTGCCAGCAGCCGCCGATCCCAGGGAGGCACAGATACGCAGTATTTT
>TRBV27|TRBJ1-2|.|TRBD1
CASSIGTGASNYGYTF
TGTGCCAGCAGCATAGGGACAGGGGCATCCAACTATGGCTACACCTTC
>TRBV20-1|TRBJ2-7|medium-sized|.
CSAPGTYSYEQYF
TGCAGTGCTCCCGGGACGTACTCCTACGAGCAGTACTTC
>TRBV6-1|TRBJ1-1|.|.
CASSDAGVTEAFF
TGTGCCAGCAGTGACGCAGGGGTCACTGAAGCTTTCTTT
>TRBV6-1|TRBJ2-5|.|.
CATISYPGAEQETQYF
TGTGCCACCATCAGTTATCCAGGGGCAGAACAAGAGACCCAGTACTTC
>TRBV6-2/TRBV6-3|TRBJ1-2|.|TRBD1
CASSWEPLTGQLNYGYTF
TGTGCCAGCAGTTGGGAACCTCTTACGGGACAGCTAAACTATGGCTACACCTTC
>TRBV7-6|TRBJ2-3|.|.
CASSLAGGTDTQYF
TGTGCCAGCAGCTTGGCGGGTGGCACAGATACGCAGTATTTT
>TRBV5-1|TRBJ1-1|.|.
CASSLEGNTEAFF
TGCGCCAGCAGCTTAGAGGGGAACACTGAAGCTTTCTTT
>TRBV7-2|TRBJ2-3|.|.
CASSPSALRGDTQYF
TGTGCCAGCAGCCCCAGCGCCCTCCGGGGAGATACGCAGTATTTT